The 27 T cell receptor beta chains reported below all come from one sample, sequenced in a study of vaccination effects on CD4 cells after COVID-19. No cognate antigen is known for these TCRs. Repertoires were generated with immunoSEQ multiplex PCR, while TCRdb's copy carries only in-frame clones and drops some. Of tens of thousands of clones in the sample, roughly two thirds were seen once. CD4+ T cells specific for antigen were expanded with viral peptide pools by the ViraFEST assay before sequencing. The authors isolated CD4+ T cells after roughly 10 days of culture. Nobody among the vaccine recipients had prior SARS-CoV-2 infection (nucleocapsid antibodies were negative). The sequenced sample was CD4+ T cells from PBMCs cultured with SARS-CoV-2 spike peptides, obtained before COVID-19 vaccination. The receptors come from a human donor who received a COVID-19 vaccine.

A few counts support this clone. The chain links TRBV19 to TRBJ1-5; weak D call: TRBD1 (6 bases). Per the germline V gene, CDR1 is LNHDA and CDR2 is SQIVND (reference sequence). V lost 9 bases and J 3 bases, leaving 12 bases between the germline ends. The CDR3 consists of 13 residues. In nucleotides, the CDR3 is TGTGCCAGCGGACCAGGGGCCAATCAGCCCCAGCATTTT. This encodes CASGPGANQPQHF.

The rearrangement links TRBV7-2 to TRBJ2-2; 7 nucleotides align to TRBD2. CDR1 and CDR2 from the germline V gene are SGHTA and FQGNSA. The CDR3 contains 14 residues. The ends lost 4 bases at V and 7 bases at J; junction bases unmatched: 6. The CDR3 sequence is CASSSVSGGGELFF. The CDR3 DNA is TGTGCCAGCAGCTCAGTCTCGGGAGGCGGGGAGCTGTTTTTT.

V usage is TRBV4-1 and J usage is TRBJ2-1; 13 bases line up with TRBD2. The length of the CDR3 is 16 residues. V was pared by 4 bases and J by 5 bases, with 5 bases of the junction left unmatched. Germline-derived CDR1 and CDR2 are MGHRA and YSYEKL. The CDR3, as DNA: TGCGCCAGCAGCCGGAGCACTAGCGGGGGGGACAATGAGCAGTTCTTC. Translating it yields CASSRSTSGGDNEQFF.

V gene TRBV4-1 combines with J gene TRBJ2-5, with D tentatively TRBD1 or TRBD2 (5 bases each). CDR3 length: 14 amino acids. Germline values: CDR1 MGHRA, CDR2 YSYEKL. V lost 3 bases and J 1 base, leaving 9 bases between the germline ends. The CDR3 sequence: CASSQRGFQETQYF. The CDR3 bases are TGCGCCAGCAGCCAGAGGGGTTTCCAAGAGACCCAGTACTTC.

This clone came up a few times. The chain couples TRBV29-1 to TRBJ2-1, with a tentative D call TRBD2 (6 bases). The CDR3 contains 14 residues. Looked up from germline, CDR1 is SQVTM and CDR2 is ANQGSEA. V shed 4 bases and J shed 6 bases, with 16 bases lying between them. The CDR3 nucleotides read TGCAGCGTTGTTGGACGGGAGTGGGGCAATGAGCAGTTCTTC. This sequence encodes CSVVGREWGNEQFF.

CDR3 loop: CASTTSGTYNEQFF. The CDR3 region has the DNA TGTGCCAGCACGACTAGCGGGACCTACAATGAGCAGTTCTTC. The rearrangement uses TRBV6-6 and TRBJ2-1, with TRBD2 matching over 11 bases. The length of the CDR3 is 14 residues. CDR1 MNHNY and CDR2 SVGAGI come from the germline V gene (reference sequence). V dropped 7 bases and J dropped 2; count of bases not matched to a gene: 1.

In its sample, this clone was seen once. The V and J genes are TRBV29-1 and TRBJ2-5; no definite D call. V gave up 1 base and J gave up 5 bases, with 11 bases separating them. This CDR3 has 13 amino acids. Germline lookup yields CDR1 SQVTM and CDR2 ANQGSEA. CDR3 residues: CSVEGPPEETQYF. For the CDR3, the DNA is TGCAGCGTTGAAGGGCCCCCGGAGGAGACCCAGTACTTC.

The chain is built from TRBV25-1 and TRBJ1-6, with 9 bases lining up with TRBD1. The germline CDR1 and CDR2 sequences are MGHDK and SYGVNS. With V trimmed by 4 bases and J by 4 bases, 2 bases remained unmatched. The CDR3 extends over 15 amino acids. The DNA of the CDR3 is TGTGCCAGCAGTGGAGACAGGGGGTATAATTCACCCCTCCACTTT. It specifies CASSGDRGYNSPLHF. The entire variable domain, with the rest obtained from reference TRBV25-1 and TRBJ1-6, is as follows: EADIYQTPRYLVIGTGKKITLECSQTMGHDKMYWYQQDPGMELHLIHYSYGVNSTEKGDLSSESTVSRIRTEHFPLTLESARPSHTSQYLCASSGDRGYNSPLHFGNGTRLTVT.

V gene TRBV30 combines with J gene TRBJ1-5, with TRBD1 identical over 8 bases. Germline assignment: CDR1 GTSNPN and CDR2 SVGIG (reference sequence). The CDR3 extends over 16 amino acids. V shed 3 bases, J shed 2 bases, and the junction held 9 bases outside the gene matches. CDR3 residues: CAWRETGTGRNQPQHF. Written as DNA, the CDR3 is TGTGCCTGGAGGGAGACCGGGACAGGACGCAATCAGCCCCAGCATTTT. The variable domain in full, completed from reference TRBV30 and TRBJ1-5, reads SQTIHQWPATLVQPVGSPLSLECTVEGTSNPNLYWYRQAAGRGLQLLFYSVGIGQISSEVPQNLSASRPQDRQFILSSKKLLLSDSGFYLCAWRETGTGRNQPQHFGDGTRLSIL.

The J gene is TRBJ1-2, the V gene TRBV2; no reliable D call. The germline gives CDR1 SNHLY, CDR2 FYNNEI. Trimming cost V 7 bases and J 8 bases, with 17 bases left between them. CDR3 length equals 13 residues. The CDR3 bases are TGTGCCAGCACCTGGACGGCGCTCGAGGGCTACACCTTC. This sequence encodes CASTWTALEGYTF.

The rearrangement joins TRBV19 to TRBJ2-7; 12 positions match TRBD2. Germline CDR1 LNHDA, CDR2 SQIVND (reference sequence). The CDR3 length is 18 residues. V shed 9 bases, J shed 7 bases, and the junction held 22 bases outside the gene matches. The CDR3 protein is CASSTQETSGRTRKEQYF. The DNA for the CDR3 is TGTGCCAGCTCAACGCAGGAAACTAGCGGGAGGACCAGGAAGGAGCAGTACTTC.

The chain recombines TRBV14 with TRBJ2-5; a possible D gene is TRBD1 (7 bases). The V end was cut by 3 bases, the J end by 5 bases, with 16 bases between. Germline V CDR1 and CDR2: SGHDN, FVKESK. The CDR3 is 15 residues long. DNA of the CDR3: TGTGCCAGCAGCCAGCGGGACAGAGATAGGGAGACCCAGTACTTC. Its translation is CASSQRDRDRETQYF.

The chain combines TRBV27 with TRBJ2-3; D perhaps matches TRBD2 (6 bases). Trimming left V 5 bases short and J 0 bases short, with 9 bases between. The CDR3 has 14 residues. Per the germline V gene, CDR1 is MNHEY and CDR2 is SMNVEV (reference sequence). CDR3 nucleotides: TGTGCCAGCAGTATTAGCGGAAGCACAGATACGCAGTATTTT. This encodes CASSISGSTDTQYF.

The chain carries TRBV7-8 and TRBJ1-4; D not certain. V was pared by 3 bases and J by 5 bases, with 16 bases between. This CDR3 spans 16 amino acids. Germline V gene data show CDR1 as SGHVS and CDR2 as FQNEAQ. Here the CDR3 DNA reads TGTGCCAGCAGCTTCTCCTTACGGAACACCAATGAAAAACTGTTTTTT. Translated, it gives CASSFSLRNTNEKLFF.

The J gene is TRBJ1-2, the V gene TRBV6-5; 7 nucleotides align to TRBD1. The CDR3 consists of 14 residues. CDR1 and CDR2 (germline): MNHEY, SVGAGI. The V segment lost 0 bases and the J segment 5 bases; nucleotides outside the gene matches: 3. This CDR3 is CASSYSGQFYGYTF. CDR3 nucleotides: TGTGCCAGCAGTTACTCGGGACAGTTTTATGGCTACACCTTC.

The genes are TRBV12-5 and TRBJ1-2; 7 positions match TRBD1. V lost 5 bases, J lost 6 bases, and 9 bases stayed unmatched. The CDR3 is made up of 14 amino acids. CDR1 is LGHNT and CDR2 is FRNRAP in the germline V gene. The CDR3, as DNA: TGTGCTAGTGGTGCGGGACAGTATAAGAATGGCTACACCTTC. Amino acid sequence: CASGAGQYKNGYTF.

This chain links TRBV6-5 with TRBJ2-7; 10 bases map to TRBD2. Unmatched junction bases numbered 6, after V lost 6 bases and J lost 4 bases. CDR1 is MNHEY and CDR2 is SVGAGI in the germline V gene. The CDR3 spans 14 residues. The CDR3 sequence: CASRPGLAVYEQYF. DNA for the CDR3: TGTGCCAGCAGACCCGGACTAGCGGTGTACGAGCAGTACTTC.

V gene TRBV10-3 combines with J gene TRBJ1-6; D remains unclear. The CDR3 runs to 15 residues. V was clipped by 2 bases and J by 5 bases, with 10 bases between them. CDR1 and CDR2 (germline): ENHRY, SYGVKD. CDR3 in amino acids: CAISEREVNNSPLHF. CDR3 coding DNA: TGTGCCATCAGTGAGCGGGAGGTCAATAATTCACCCCTCCACTTT.

V usage is TRBV5-1 and J usage is TRBJ2-3, with 11 bases lining up with TRBD2. The germline V gene has CDR1 SGHRS and CDR2 YFSETQ. V was pared by 0 bases and J by 6 bases, with 9 bases of the junction left unmatched. This CDR3 contains 17 residues. CDR3 sequence (DNA): TGCGCCAGCAGCTTGGGACCTAGCGGGGGGACCGGGGATACGCAGTATTTT. Protein: CASSLGPSGGTGDTQYF.

The chain is built from TRBV6-5 and TRBJ1-6; the D gene is possibly TRBD1 (6 bases). Germline V gene sequence: CDR1 MNHEY, CDR2 SVGAGI. This CDR3 has 14 amino acids. V was cut by 6 bases and J by 8 bases, with 14 bases left in between. CDR3 loop: CASRPRQEDSPLHF. DNA for the CDR3: TGTGCCAGCAGGCCACGACAGGAGGATTCACCCCTCCACTTT.

This clone was counted a few times. The genes are TRBV3-1 (or the pseudogene TRBV3-2) and TRBJ1-1, with TRBD1 matching 8 bases. Losses at the gene ends were 2 bases for V and 11 bases for J; bases not matched to a gene: 10. CDR3 length: 14 residues. Germline V lookup: CDR1 LGHDT, CDR2 YNNKEL (reference sequence). CDR3 region: CASSQPGGYVVAFF. CDR3 sequence (DNA): TGTGCCAGCAGCCAACCAGGGGGCTATGTGGTGGCTTTCTTT.

The V and J genes are TRBV7-2 and TRBJ2-2; D gene ambiguous. The CDR3 length is 12 residues. Germline CDR1 reads SGHTA; CDR2 reads FQGNSA. The V and J ends lost 5 bases and 3 bases respectively, with 4 bases between them. The CDR3 DNA follows: TGTGCCAGCAGCCTAGACACCGGGGAGCTGTTTTTT. Protein: CASSLDTGELFF.

This clone has just one count. This sequence joins TRBV3-1 (or the pseudogene TRBV3-2) and TRBJ2-4; 9 positions match TRBD1. V was clipped by 1 base and J by 12 bases; unmatched bases: 1. Germline CDR1 reads LGHDT; CDR2 reads YNNKEL (reference sequence). This CDR3 has 12 amino acids. CDR3 in amino acids: CASSQADRGQYF. The CDR3 nucleotides are TGTGCCAGCAGCCAAGCGGACAGGGGTCAGTACTTC.

V usage is TRBV4-1 and J usage is TRBJ2-6, with 7 bases lining up with TRBD1. J was trimmed by 0 bases and V by 5 bases; bases with no gene match: 10. Germline assignment: CDR1 MGHRA and CDR2 YSYEKL. This CDR3 has 18 residues. CDR3: CASSGRDSSISGANVLTF. Here the CDR3 DNA reads TGCGCCAGCAGCGGAAGGGACAGCTCCATCTCTGGGGCCAACGTCCTGACTTTC.

This clone was found a few times. This chain joins TRBV6-5 and TRBJ2-5; a weak D match, TRBD1 (5 bases). Deletions cut 8 bases from V and 3 bases from J, with 19 bases between. CDR1 MNHEY and CDR2 SVGAGI come from the germline V gene. The CDR3 sequence is 15 residues long. The CDR3 nucleotides are TGTGCCAGCGGCATCAGGGCTTTCCCCAAAGAGACCCAGTACTTC. Residues: CASGIRAFPKETQYF.

This clone has just a few counts. The rearrangement joins TRBV5-6 to TRBJ1-5, with 7 bases matching TRBD1. After removal of 4 bases from V and 4 bases from J, the junction contained 8 bases not matched to a gene. CDR1 SGHDT and CDR2 YYEEEE come from the germline V gene. This CDR3 has 15 amino acids. The CDR3 spells CASSQGTVANQPQHF. Here the CDR3 DNA reads TGTGCCAGCAGCCAGGGGACAGTAGCAAATCAGCCCCAGCATTTT.

This sequence joins TRBV18 and TRBJ2-2, with 8 bases fitting TRBD1. Looked up from germline, CDR1 is KGHSH and CDR2 is LQKENI. This CDR3 spans 16 amino acids. The V and J ends lost 3 bases and 1 base, in that order; junction bases with no gene match: 4. CDR3 DNA sequence: TGTGCCAGCTCACCGGCCGGGACAGGGAACACCGGGGAGCTGTTTTTT. It yields the protein CASSPAGTGNTGELFF.